The 21 T cell receptor beta chains listed next were all sequenced from one sample in a study of T cell repertoires in cytomegalovirus infection. What these receptors recognize is not known. Via MiXCR, TCRdb re-called the reads, giving one row per CDR3 protein. The sample has tens of thousands of distinct CDR3 sequences, approximately 42% seen once. The sequencing used CD8+ T cells from cultured PBMCs, collected from culture after CMV antigen stimulation. Source of these receptors: a human donor in good health (CMV status not recorded). Some clones in this sample may be carry-over from other donors' samples.

The V call is TRBV6-8, the J call TRBJ1-1, with TRBD1 matching 9 bases. Trimming removed 4 bases from V and 0 bases from J; junction bases left unmatched: 12. The CDR3 loop spans 18 amino acids. Germline CDR1 MNHGY, CDR2 SAAAGT. CDR3 nucleotides: TGTGCCAGCAGTTCTTCCAGTACGGGACAGGGAATGAACACTGAAGCTTTCTTT. Translating gives CASSSSSTGQGMNTEAFF.

The chain has TRBV20-1 and TRBJ2-5; D may match TRBD1 or TRBD2 (5 bases each). This CDR3 is built from 14 residues. V gave up 5 bases and J gave up 2 bases, with 15 bases separating them. Looked up from germline, CDR1 is DFQATT and CDR2 is SNEGSKA (reference sequence). The CDR3 loop reads CSARIGDAQETQYF. The CDR3 nucleotides are TGCAGTGCTCGCATTGGGGACGCACAAGAGACCCAGTACTTC.

This clonotype has a handful of counts. This sequence joins TRBV5-6 and TRBJ2-5, with 8 bases matching TRBD1. CDR3 size: 15 residues. The trim removed 3 bases at V and 4 bases at J, leaving 8 bases unmatched. Germline CDR1 SGHDT, CDR2 YYEEEE. CDR3 region: CASSSRQGITETQYF. As DNA, the CDR3 is TGTGCCAGCAGCTCAAGACAGGGGATAACAGAGACCCAGTACTTC.

This clonotype has just a few counts. This chain uses TRBV18 with TRBJ2-3; D ambiguous. The CDR3 runs 16 residues. Trimming removed 3 bases at V and 1 base at J, with 14 bases between. From germline, CDR1 is KGHSH and CDR2 LQKENI. The DNA of the CDR3 is TGTGCCAGCTCACCCTATCTCTCCACGCGCACAGATACGCAGTATTTT. The encoded protein is CASSPYLSTRTDTQYF.

The CDR3 spells CSAEANREAFF. For the CDR3, the DNA is TGCAGCGCCGAGGCAAACAGGGAAGCTTTCTTT. The rearrangement joins TRBV29-1 to TRBJ1-1; tentative D call: TRBD1 (5 bases). The germline V gene encodes CDR1 SQVTM and CDR2 ANQGSEA. The CDR3 length is 11 residues. V lost 7 bases to trimming and J lost 8 bases, with 14 bases between them. Full variable domain (remainder filled in from reference TRBV29-1 and TRBJ1-1): SAVISQKPSRDICQRGTSLTIQCQVDSQVTMMFWYRQQPGQSLTLIATANQGSEATYESGFVIDKFPISRPNLTFSTLTVSNMSPEDSSIYLCSAEANREAFFGQGTRLTVV.

A word on this clonotype: A single base separates this from a much larger clone, so it may be a read error. The CDR3 loop reads CASSWGGNTEAFF. The DNA for the CDR3 is TGTGCCAGCAGCTGGGGGGGGAACACTGAAGCTTTCTTT. The V and J genes are TRBV7-8 and TRBJ1-1; TRBD1 is a possible D gene (5 bases). The CDR3 loop spans 13 amino acids. V was cut by 4 bases and J by 1 base, with 7 bases left in between. Germline assignment: CDR1 SGHVS and CDR2 FQNEAQ. The whole variable domain, remainder taken from reference TRBV7-8 and TRBJ1-1, is GAGVSQSPRYKVAKRGQDVALRCDPISGHVSLFWYQQALGQGPEFLTYFQNEAQLDKSGLPSDRFFAERPEGSVSTLKIQRTQQEDSAVYLCASSWGGNTEAFFGQGTRLTVV.

The V and J genes are TRBV13 and TRBJ2-3; D not resolved. The CDR3 runs 13 residues. Deletions cut 0 bases from V and 5 bases from J, with 6 bases between. Per the germline V gene, CDR1 is PRHDT and CDR2 is FYEKMQ (reference sequence). The chain's CDR3 is CASSLGRRDTQYF. The CDR3 DNA reads as TGTGCCAGCAGCTTAGGCCGGCGAGATACGCAGTATTTT.

The chain couples TRBV5-4 to TRBJ2-7, with 7 positions matching TRBD1. CDR1 and CDR2 (germline): SGHNT, YYREEE (reference sequence). The V segment lost 4 bases and the J segment 6 bases; nucleotides outside the gene matches: 10. The CDR3 has 14 residues. The CDR3 DNA reads TGTGCCAGCAGCCCCGAGGGGGCCCCAGGCGAGCAGTACTTC. Translation gives CASSPEGAPGEQYF.

J is TRBJ1-3 and V is TRBV7-2; no reliable D call. V was clipped by 5 bases and J by 0 bases, with 8 bases between them. The CDR3 contains 14 residues. Germline V CDR1 and CDR2: SGHTA, FQGNSA. The CDR3 is CASSGPNSGNTIYF. DNA for the CDR3: TGTGCCAGCAGCGGACCCAACTCTGGAAACACCATATATTTT.

The chain couples TRBV27 to TRBJ1-1; 7 bases match TRBD1. CDR1 MNHEY and CDR2 SMNVEV come from the germline V gene (reference sequence). V lost 4 bases, J lost 1 base, and 9 bases stayed unmatched. This CDR3 comprises 16 residues. CDR3 sequence reads: CASSSFKTGRNTEAFF. As DNA, the CDR3 is TGTGCCAGCAGTTCCTTTAAGACAGGGAGGAACACTGAAGCTTTCTTT.

In its sample, this clonotype was seen many times. V usage is TRBV7-8 and J usage is TRBJ1-2, with D hard to call. The CDR3 sequence is 15 residues long. Trimming left V 6 bases short and J 0 bases short, with 14 bases between. Germline CDR1 and CDR2: SGHVS and FQNEAQ. CDR3 nucleotide sequence: TGTGCCAGCAGGGCATCGGGGAACCCTAACTATGGCTACACCTTC. Residues: CASRASGNPNYGYTF.

The chain employs TRBV27 and TRBJ2-3, with D maybe TRBD1 (5 bases). The germline V and J ends were trimmed by 4 bases and 4 bases, with 12 bases remaining between them. Germline assignment: CDR1 MNHEY and CDR2 SMNVEV (reference sequence). The CDR3 is 14 amino acids. CDR3 sequence: CASSWARVSDTQYF. CDR3 nucleotides: TGTGCCAGCAGTTGGGCCAGGGTTTCAGATACGCAGTATTTT.

This clonotype has a handful of counts. The rearrangement joins TRBV12-5 to TRBJ1-1; D uncertain. CDR3 length equals 12 residues. The ends were cut back, 1 base at V and 1 base at J, with 1 base in the middle. CDR1 LGHNT and CDR2 FRNRAP come from the germline V gene. The CDR3 nucleotides are TGTGCTAGTGGTTTGGAGAACACTGAAGCTTTCTTT. Protein product: CASGLENTEAFF.

The chain uses TRBV7-6 and TRBJ1-4, with TRBD1 matching 7 bases. J gave up 6 bases and V 2 bases, and 3 bases lay outside the gene matches. In germline, CDR1 is SGHVS, CDR2 FNYEAQ. The CDR3 is 14 residues long. CDR3 loop: CASSLKGAYEKLFF. The CDR3 DNA reads TGTGCCAGCAGCTTAAAGGGGGCTTATGAAAAACTGTTTTTT.

This chain links TRBV4-2 with TRBJ2-7; TRBD1 or TRBD2 may be the D gene (5 bases each). V lost 1 base to trimming and J lost 3 bases, with 10 bases between them. The CDR3 contains 14 residues. The germline CDR1 and CDR2 sequences are LGHNA and YNFKEQ. The CDR3: CASSQVLGDYEQYF. The CDR3 DNA follows: TGTGCCAGCAGCCAAGTTTTGGGGGACTACGAGCAGTACTTC.

The chain employs TRBV11-1 and TRBJ1-1; 8 positions agree with TRBD1. Germline CDR1 SGHAT, CDR2 FQDESV (reference sequence). V lost 5 bases to trimming and J lost 0 bases; unmatched junction nucleotides: 5. CDR3 length: 15 amino acids. DNA for the CDR3: TGTGCCAGCAGCATAAGGACAGGGCTGAACACTGAAGCTTTCTTT. This codes for CASSIRTGLNTEAFF.

This clonotype was observed a few times. V and J are TRBV7-8 and TRBJ2-1; perhaps TRBD1 as D (5 bases). Germline lookup yields CDR1 SGHVS and CDR2 FQNEAQ. The CDR3 covers 13 residues. Trimming left V 5 bases short and J 2 bases short, with 7 bases between. In DNA form, the CDR3 reads TGTGCCAGCAGCGTAGGGGCCTACAATGAGCAGTTCTTC. As protein: CASSVGAYNEQFF.

This chain connects TRBV4-1 to TRBJ2-5, with 9 bases fitting TRBD2. The CDR3 runs to 17 residues. Germline assignment: CDR1 MGHRA and CDR2 YSYEKL. Unmatched junction bases numbered 9, after V lost 0 bases and J lost 4 bases. The CDR3 sequence: CASSQDQQQLAGETQYF. The CDR3 DNA reads TGCGCCAGCAGCCAAGATCAACAGCAACTAGCGGGAGAGACCCAGTACTTC.

The chain uses TRBV7-2 and TRBJ2-5, with TRBD1 identical over 8 bases. V was pared by 0 bases and J by 4 bases, with 4 bases of the junction left unmatched. Germline lookup yields CDR1 SGHTA and CDR2 FQGNSA. This CDR3 is 15 amino acids long. The CDR3 DNA follows: TGTGCCAGCAGCTTAGCCTCAGGGGGCTTAGAGACCCAGTACTTC. Translated: CASSLASGGLETQYF.

This clonotype was found a few times. The rearrangement links TRBV7-6 to TRBJ1-1; D is uncertain. From germline, CDR1 is SGHVS and CDR2 FNYEAQ. This CDR3 region has 15 residues. Trimming pared 4 bases from V and 0 bases from J, leaving 12 bases between. This chain's CDR3 is CASSSERHLNTEAFF. As DNA, the CDR3 is TGTGCCAGCAGCTCCGAGAGGCATTTGAACACTGAAGCTTTCTTT.

This clonotype was seen a few times. The chain is built from TRBV7-9 and TRBJ2-3, with 7 bases lining up with TRBD1. The CDR3 has 16 amino acids. Germline CDR1 reads SEHNR; CDR2 reads FQNEAQ (reference sequence). With V trimmed by 4 bases and J by 2 bases, 9 bases remained unmatched. The CDR3 coding sequence is TGTGCCAGCAGCTCGACGGACAGGTGGGCCACAGATACGCAGTATTTT. Translating it yields CASSSTDRWATDTQYF. Full variable domain (missing parts from reference TRBV7-9 and TRBJ2-3): DTGVSQNPRHKITKRGQNVTFRCDPISEHNRLYWYRQTLGQGPEFLTYFQNEAQLEKSRLLSDRFSAERPKGSFSTLEIQRTEQGDSAMYLCASSSTDRWATDTQYFGPGTRLTVL.